The clone carrying this TCR beta chain was recorded many times. J lost 0 bases, V lost 1 base, and 12 bases had no gene match. The V gene's germline CDR1 is SGHRS and CDR2 YFSETQ. This CDR3 contains 18 residues. TCRdb called the 5' RACE reads again in MiXCR, with one record for every CDR3 protein. The repertoire has about 55,000 distinct CDR3 sequences, 17% of them found once; the top ten carry about 2.1%. Naive CD4+ cells had CD25+ Tregs removed. The sample comprised naive CD4+ T cells sorted from blood. Subset in this sample: naive CD4+ T cells, CD4+CD45RA+CD25-. The gene calls are TRBV5-1 and TRBJ2-7; 8 nucleotides line up with TRBD1. The clonotype originates from a female donor with breast cancer. This CDR3 is CASSLRGQGLSSSYEQYF. In DNA form, the CDR3 reads TGCGCCAGCAGCTTGCGAGGACAGGGTTTATCAAGCTCCTACGAGCAGTACTTC.